In its sample, the clone carrying this T cell receptor (beta chain) was seen many times. As yet, its antigen is unknown. TCRdb independently ran MiXCR on the RT-PCR reads; one entry per CDR3 protein. The sample contains 630,000 or so distinct CDR3 sequences, about 15% of which appear only once. This CDR3 has 15 residues. Germline CDR1 is MNHEY and CDR2 is SVGEGT. Trimming removed 2 bases at V and 4 bases at J, with 15 bases between. This sample was taken from a study of response to subunit inactivated influenza vaccine. The study, taken as a whole, reports: It was the authors' suggestion that each seasonal influenza vaccination recruits few new T cells.

The genes are TRBV6-2 or TRBV6-3 and TRBJ2-7, with D perhaps TRBD1 (6 bases). The sequencing used PBMCs from blood, collected 11 to 12 days after vaccination. This TCR was sampled from a man aged 50 or older who received an inactivated influenza vaccine. This CDR3 reads CASSYLGQIFYEQYF. CDR3 sequence (DNA): TGTGCCAGCAGTTACCTCGGACAGATATTTTACGAGCAGTACTTC.